This T cell receptor beta chain was recovered during a study of CD8+ T cells in alopecia areata. Study as a whole: Among treated patients, oral tofacitinib was administered at 5 to 10 mg twice daily. Study-level findings and limits: Scalp sample data also include resident alphabeta T cells from normal skin.

Treatment specified: oral pan-JAK inhibitor, 5-10 mg twice daily. Unmatched junction bases numbered 13, after V lost 5 bases and J lost 4 bases. The length of the CDR3 is 15 residues. Looked up from germline, CDR1 is SQVTM and CDR2 is ANQGSEA. cDNA serving as the sequencing template came from extracted, reverse transcribed RNA. Assay: immunoSEQ multiplex PCR; the TCRdb copy retains only in-frame clones and omits some. Among 100,000 to 150,000 clones, 50% to 75% were seen once, and the ten largest hold under 35%. Note on this clone: What it binds is not known.

The gene calls are TRBV29-1 and TRBJ1-2, with TRBD1 matching 7 bases. The sample was CD8+ T cells sorted from blood, taken at week 4, from a patient treated with tofacitinib. This clonotype originated in a human donor with alopecia areata. The CDR3 DNA is TGCAGCGTTACCTCCCACAGGGGCCCGACCTATGGCTACACCTTC. Protein sequence: CSVTSHRGPTYGYTF.